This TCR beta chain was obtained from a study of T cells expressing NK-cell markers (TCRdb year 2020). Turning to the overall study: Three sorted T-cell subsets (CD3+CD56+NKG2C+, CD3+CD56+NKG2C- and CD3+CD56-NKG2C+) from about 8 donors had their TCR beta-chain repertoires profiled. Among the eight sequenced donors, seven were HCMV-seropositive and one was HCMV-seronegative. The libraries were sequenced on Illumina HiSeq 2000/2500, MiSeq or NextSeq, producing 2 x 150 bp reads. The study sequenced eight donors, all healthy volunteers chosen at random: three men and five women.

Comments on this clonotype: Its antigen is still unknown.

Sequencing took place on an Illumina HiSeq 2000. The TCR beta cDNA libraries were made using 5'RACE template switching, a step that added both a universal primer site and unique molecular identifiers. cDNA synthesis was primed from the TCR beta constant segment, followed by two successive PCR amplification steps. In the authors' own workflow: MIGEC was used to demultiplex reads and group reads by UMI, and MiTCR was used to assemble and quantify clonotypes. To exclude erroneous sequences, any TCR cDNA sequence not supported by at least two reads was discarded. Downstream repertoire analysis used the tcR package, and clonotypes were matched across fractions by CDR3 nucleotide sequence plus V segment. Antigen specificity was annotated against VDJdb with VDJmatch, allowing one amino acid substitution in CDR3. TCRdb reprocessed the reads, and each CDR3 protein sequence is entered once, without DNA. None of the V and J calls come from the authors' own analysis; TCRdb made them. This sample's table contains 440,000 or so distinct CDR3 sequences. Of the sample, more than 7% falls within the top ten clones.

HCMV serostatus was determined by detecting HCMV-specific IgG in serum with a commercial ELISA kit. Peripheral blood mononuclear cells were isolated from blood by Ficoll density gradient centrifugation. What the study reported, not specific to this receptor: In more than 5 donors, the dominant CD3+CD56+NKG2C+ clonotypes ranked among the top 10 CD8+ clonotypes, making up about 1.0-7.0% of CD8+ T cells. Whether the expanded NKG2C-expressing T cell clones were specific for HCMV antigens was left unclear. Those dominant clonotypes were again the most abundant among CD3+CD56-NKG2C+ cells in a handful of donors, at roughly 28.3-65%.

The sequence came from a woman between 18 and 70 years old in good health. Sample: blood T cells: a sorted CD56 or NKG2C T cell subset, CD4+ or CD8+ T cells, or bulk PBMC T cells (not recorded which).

The CDR3 reads as follows: CASSGQGVDTQYF. The chain uses TRBV10-2 and TRBJ2-3; no DNA is available, so the TRBD1 call from TCRdb remains unchecked. Taken from the germline V gene, the CDR1 and CDR2 loops are WSHSY and SAAADI. The CDR3 runs 13 amino acids, cysteine and phenylalanine included. The nucleotide record is missing.